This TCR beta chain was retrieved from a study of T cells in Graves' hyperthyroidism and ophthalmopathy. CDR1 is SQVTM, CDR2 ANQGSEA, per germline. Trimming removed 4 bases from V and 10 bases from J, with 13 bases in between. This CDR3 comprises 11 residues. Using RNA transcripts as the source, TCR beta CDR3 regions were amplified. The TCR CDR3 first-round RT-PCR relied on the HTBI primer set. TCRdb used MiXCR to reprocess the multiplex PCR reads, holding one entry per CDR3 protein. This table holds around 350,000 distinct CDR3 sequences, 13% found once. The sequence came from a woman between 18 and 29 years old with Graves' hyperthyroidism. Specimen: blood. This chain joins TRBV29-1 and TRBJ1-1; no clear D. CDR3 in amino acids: CSVVRGEGAFF. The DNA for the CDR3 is TGCAGCGTTGTCAGAGGAGAGGGAGCTTTCTTT. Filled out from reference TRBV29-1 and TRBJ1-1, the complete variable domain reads SAVISQKPSRDICQRGTSLTIQCQVDSQVTMMFWYRQQPGQSLTLIATANQGSEATYESGFVIDKFPISRPNLTFSTLTVSNMSPEDSSIYLCSVVRGEGAFFGQGTRLTVV.